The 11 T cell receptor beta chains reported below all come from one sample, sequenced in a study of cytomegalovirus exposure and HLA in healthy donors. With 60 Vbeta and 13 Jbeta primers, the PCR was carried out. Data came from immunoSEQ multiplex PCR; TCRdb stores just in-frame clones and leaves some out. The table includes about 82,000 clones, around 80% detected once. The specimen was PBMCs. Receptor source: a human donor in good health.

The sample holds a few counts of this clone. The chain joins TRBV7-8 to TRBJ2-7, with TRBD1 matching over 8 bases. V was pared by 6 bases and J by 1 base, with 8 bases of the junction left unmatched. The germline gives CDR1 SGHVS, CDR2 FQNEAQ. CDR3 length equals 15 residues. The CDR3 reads CASREGQGPSYEQYF. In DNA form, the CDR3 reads TGTGCCAGCAGAGAAGGACAGGGCCCATCCTACGAGCAGTACTTC.

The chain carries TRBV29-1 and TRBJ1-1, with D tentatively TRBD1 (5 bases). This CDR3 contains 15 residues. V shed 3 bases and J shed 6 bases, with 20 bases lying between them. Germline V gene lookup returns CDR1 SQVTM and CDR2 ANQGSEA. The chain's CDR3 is CSVEWGVGMGAEAFF. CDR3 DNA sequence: TGCAGCGTTGAGTGGGGGGTCGGAATGGGGGCTGAAGCTTTCTTT.

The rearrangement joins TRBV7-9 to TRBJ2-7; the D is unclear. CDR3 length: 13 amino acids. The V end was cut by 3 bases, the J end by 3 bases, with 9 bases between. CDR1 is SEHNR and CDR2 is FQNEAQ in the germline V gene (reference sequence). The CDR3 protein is CASSFLGNYEQYF. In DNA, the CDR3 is TGTGCCAGCAGCTTCCTAGGTAACTACGAGCAGTACTTC.

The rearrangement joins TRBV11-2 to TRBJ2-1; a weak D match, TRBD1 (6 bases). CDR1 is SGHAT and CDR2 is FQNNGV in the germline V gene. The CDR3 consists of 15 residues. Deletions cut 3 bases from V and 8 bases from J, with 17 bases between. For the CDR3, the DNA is TGTGCCAGCAGCTTGGGCAGGGGCTTGGGTGATGAGCAGTTCTTC. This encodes CASSLGRGLGDEQFF.

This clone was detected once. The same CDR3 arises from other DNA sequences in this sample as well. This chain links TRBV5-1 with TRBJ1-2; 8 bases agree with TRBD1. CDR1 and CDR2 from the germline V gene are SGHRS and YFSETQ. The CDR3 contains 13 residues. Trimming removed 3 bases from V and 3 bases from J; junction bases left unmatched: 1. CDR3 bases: TGCGCCAGCAGCTCGGGACAGGACTATGGCTACACCTTC. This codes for CASSSGQDYGYTF. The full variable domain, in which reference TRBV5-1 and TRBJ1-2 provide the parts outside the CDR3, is KAGVTQTPRYLIKTRGQQVTLSCSPISGHRSVSWYQQTPGQGLQFLFEYFSETQRNKGNFPGRFSGRQFSNSRSEMNVSTLELGDSALYLCASSSGQDYGYTFGSGTRLTVV.

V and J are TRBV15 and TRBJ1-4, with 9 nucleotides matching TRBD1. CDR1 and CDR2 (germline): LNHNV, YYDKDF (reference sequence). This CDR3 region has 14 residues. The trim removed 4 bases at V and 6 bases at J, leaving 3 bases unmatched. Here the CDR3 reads CATSIWTGDEKLFF. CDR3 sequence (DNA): TGTGCCACCAGCATTTGGACAGGGGATGAAAAACTGTTTTTT. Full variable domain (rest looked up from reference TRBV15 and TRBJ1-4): DAMVIQNPRYQVTQFGKPVTLSCSQTLNHNVMYWYQQKSSQAPKLLFHYYDKDFNNEADTPDNFQSRRPNTSFCFLDIRSPGLGDTAMYLCATSIWTGDEKLFFGSGTQLSVL.

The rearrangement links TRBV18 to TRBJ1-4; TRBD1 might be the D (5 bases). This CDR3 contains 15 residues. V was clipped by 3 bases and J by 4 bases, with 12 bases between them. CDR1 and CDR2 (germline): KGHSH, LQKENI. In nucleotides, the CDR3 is TGTGCCAGCTCACCTGTTTCGGGGGTTAATGAAAAACTGTTTTTT. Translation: CASSPVSGVNEKLFF.

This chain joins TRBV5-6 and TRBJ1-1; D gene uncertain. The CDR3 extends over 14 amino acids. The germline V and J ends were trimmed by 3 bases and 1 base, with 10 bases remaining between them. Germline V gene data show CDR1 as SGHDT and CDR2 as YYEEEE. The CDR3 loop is CASSYRHPNTEAFF. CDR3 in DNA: TGTGCCAGCAGCTACAGACACCCGAACACTGAAGCTTTCTTT.

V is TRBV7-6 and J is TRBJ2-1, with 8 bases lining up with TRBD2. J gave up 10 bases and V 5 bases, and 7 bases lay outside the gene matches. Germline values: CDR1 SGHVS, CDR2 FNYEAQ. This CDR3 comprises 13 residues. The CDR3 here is CASSRGGSEEQFF. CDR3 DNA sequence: TGTGCCAGCAGCCGCGGGGGGAGCGAGGAGCAGTTCTTC.

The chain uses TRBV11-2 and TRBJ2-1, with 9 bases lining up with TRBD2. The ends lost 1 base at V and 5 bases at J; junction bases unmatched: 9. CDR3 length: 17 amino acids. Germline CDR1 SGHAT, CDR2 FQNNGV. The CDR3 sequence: CASSLVVLAGTNNEQFF. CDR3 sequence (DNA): TGTGCCAGCAGCTTAGTCGTTCTAGCGGGGACCAACAATGAGCAGTTCTTC.

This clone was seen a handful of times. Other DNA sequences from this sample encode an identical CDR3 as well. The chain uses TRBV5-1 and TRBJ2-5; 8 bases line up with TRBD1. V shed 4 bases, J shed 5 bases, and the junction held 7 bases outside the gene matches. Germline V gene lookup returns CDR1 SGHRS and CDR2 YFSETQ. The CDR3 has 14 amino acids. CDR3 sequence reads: CASSPGQAGETQYF. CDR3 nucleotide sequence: TGCGCCAGCAGCCCGGGACAGGCGGGGGAGACCCAGTACTTC.